One sample yielded the 23 T cell receptor beta chains listed below, sequenced in a study of preoperative IRX-2 immunotherapy in early breast cancer. Treatment of the sample: preoperative locoregional IRX-2 cytokine immunotherapy. Data came from immunoSEQ multiplex PCR; TCRdb stores just in-frame clones and leaves some out. The table shows 300 to 400 clones, with approximately 82% occurring only once. The material sequenced was tumor tissue, taken before IRX-2 immunotherapy. The receptor set was obtained from a human donor with breast cancer.

The chain has TRBV14 and TRBJ2-3, with D tentatively TRBD2 (5 bases). This CDR3 region has 17 residues. Germline V CDR1 and CDR2: SGHDN, FVKESK. The ends were cut back, 1 base at V and 1 base at J, with 15 bases in the middle. This CDR3 reads CASSQVIGLSGTDTQYF. For the CDR3, the DNA is TGTGCCAGCAGCCAAGTTATAGGACTGTCGGGCACAGATACGCAGTATTTT.

This clone came up once. The chain has TRBV25-1 and TRBJ1-4; tentatively, D is TRBD1 (6 bases). The CDR3 is made up of 12 amino acids. The V gene lost 4 bases and the J gene lost 13 bases, with 13 bases spanning the gap. CDR1 MGHDK and CDR2 SYGVNS come from the germline V gene. DNA for the CDR3: TGTGCCAGCAGTGTAACGGGACAACGACTGTTTTTT. This gives the protein CASSVTGQRLFF.

The V call is TRBV6-8, the J call TRBJ2-1; D remains ambiguous. In germline, CDR1 is MNHGY, CDR2 SAAAGT. V was trimmed by 5 bases and J by 9 bases, leaving 14 bases between them. The CDR3 length is 13 residues. CDR3 bases: TGTGCCAGCAGTGTCAGATCCCTCGGTGAGCAGTTCTTC. It specifies CASSVRSLGEQFF.

This chain connects TRBV5-1 to TRBJ2-2; D gene unclear. Trimming left V 6 bases short and J 0 bases short, with 9 bases between. CDR3 size: 14 residues. Germline V gives CDR1 SGHRS, CDR2 YFSETQ. The CDR3 DNA sequence: TGCGCCAGCACCCTAGGGACGAACACCGGGGAGCTGTTTTTT. This sequence encodes CASTLGTNTGELFF. The full variable domain, in which reference TRBV5-1 and TRBJ2-2 provide the parts outside the CDR3, is KAGVTQTPRYLIKTRGQQVTLSCSPISGHRSVSWYQQTPGQGLQFLFEYFSETQRNKGNFPGRFSGRQFSNSRSEMNVSTLELGDSALYLCASTLGTNTGELFFGEGSRLTVL.

This chain connects TRBV6-8 to TRBJ1-2; TRBD1 matches 7 bases. J lost 8 bases, V lost 0 bases, and 15 bases had no gene match. The CDR3 is 17 amino acids. Germline V gene lookup returns CDR1 MNHGY and CDR2 SAAAGT. The CDR3 DNA reads TGTGCCAGCAGTTACTCGATGGTGGAGGGGGCAAGTTGGGGCTACACCTTC. This codes for CASSYSMVEGASWGYTF.

The chain uses TRBV11-3 and TRBJ1-1, with TRBD1 identical over 9 bases. Germline loops: CDR1 SGHNT, CDR2 YENEEA. V was clipped by 6 bases and J by 1 base; unmatched bases: 3. This CDR3 comprises 14 residues. As DNA, the CDR3 is TGTGCCAGCAGAACAGGGGGCCCGAACACTGAAGCTTTCTTT. Protein product: CASRTGGPNTEAFF.

This chain connects TRBV11-3 to TRBJ1-2, with 10 positions matching TRBD1. This CDR3 is 17 amino acids long. Germline V CDR1 and CDR2: SGHNT, YENEEA. With 4 bases clipped from V and 4 bases from J, the junction kept 12 bases outside the gene matches. The CDR3 DNA follows: TGTGCCAGCAGCTCGCTCGACAGGGGGCGACCGGGCTATGGCTACACCTTC. Translated: CASSSLDRGRPGYGYTF.

V gene TRBV2 combines with J gene TRBJ2-2; D possibly corresponds to TRBD1 (5 bases). The CDR3 length is 15 residues. V lost 2 bases, J lost 0 bases, and 7 bases lay in between. CDR1 and CDR2 (germline): SNHLY, FYNNEI. As DNA, the CDR3 is TGTGCCAGCAGTGAAACAGGCTCGAACACCGGGGAGCTGTTTTTT. It translates to CASSETGSNTGELFF.

The chain employs TRBV29-1 and TRBJ1-1, with D perhaps TRBD1 (6 bases). Germline V gives CDR1 SQVTM, CDR2 ANQGSEA. The germline V and J ends were trimmed by 5 bases and 4 bases, with 11 bases remaining between them. The CDR3 totals 12 residues. CDR3 amino acids: CSVLRGTTEAFF. CDR3 nucleotides: TGCAGCGTTTTAAGGGGGACCACTGAAGCTTTCTTT.

The chain employs TRBV6-8 and TRBJ2-3, with 7 bases fitting TRBD2. Trimming removed 0 bases from V and 5 bases from J; junction bases left unmatched: 5. This CDR3 has 15 residues. Germline V gene data show CDR1 as MNHGY and CDR2 as SAAAGT. CDR3 coding DNA: TGTGCCAGCAGTTACTCGGGTAGCGGGCTAGATACGCAGTATTTT. Its translation is CASSYSGSGLDTQYF.

The J gene is TRBJ2-1, the V gene TRBV15, with TRBD1 identical over 11 bases. Trimming at V came to 0 bases and at J to 6 bases, leaving 7 bases not matched to a gene. The CDR3 sequence is 17 residues long. Per germline, CDR1 LNHNV and CDR2 YYDKDF (reference sequence). As DNA, the CDR3 is TGTGCCACCAGCAGAGAGGATGGACAGGGGGCTTTCAATGAGCAGTTCTTC. Translated, it gives CATSREDGQGAFNEQFF. The complete variable domain, with remaining parts taken from reference TRBV15 and TRBJ2-1, reads DAMVIQNPRYQVTQFGKPVTLSCSQTLNHNVMYWYQQKSSQAPKLLFHYYDKDFNNEADTPDNFQSRRPNTSFCFLDIRSPGLGDTAMYLCATSREDGQGAFNEQFFGPGTRLTVL.

This chain links TRBV5-1 with TRBJ2-2, with D possibly TRBD1 on 6 matching bases. Looked up from germline, CDR1 is SGHRS and CDR2 is YFSETQ. V lost 4 bases, J lost 1 base, and 11 bases lay in between. The CDR3 consists of 15 residues. CDR3 region: CASSPGTRNTGELFF. The CDR3, as DNA: TGCGCCAGCAGCCCCGGGACAAGGAACACCGGGGAGCTGTTTTTT.

The chain is built from TRBV7-1 and TRBJ2-5; the match to TRBD2 covers 12 bases. TRBV7-1 falls under the ORF class, with uncertain function. Trimming cost V 5 bases and J 2 bases; bases outside gene matches: 3. This CDR3 comprises 15 residues. The DNA for the CDR3 is TGTGCCAGCAGCACCGGGACTAGCGGGCAAGAGACCCAGTACTTC. Its protein product is CASSTGTSGQETQYF.

This clone came up a few times. The rearrangement joins TRBV11-3 to TRBJ1-1; D gene uncertain. The V end lost 1 base, the J end lost 4 bases, and 10 bases lay between the germline ends. Germline values: CDR1 SGHNT, CDR2 YENEEA. This CDR3 has 14 residues. This CDR3 is CASSLGVSATEAFF. The CDR3 DNA follows: TGTGCCAGCAGCTTAGGAGTGTCGGCCACTGAAGCTTTCTTT.

This rearrangement joins TRBV11-3 to TRBJ2-7; 11 bases are a match to TRBD1. Germline V gives CDR1 SGHNT, CDR2 YENEEA. The CDR3 length is 14 residues. V was clipped by 3 bases and J by 2 bases; unmatched bases: 0. CDR3 coding DNA: TGTGCCAGCAGCTTGGACAGGGGGCCCTACGAGCAGTACTTC. Translated, it gives CASSLDRGPYEQYF.

The chain employs TRBV6-8 and TRBJ2-2, with 10 bases that match TRBD2. Germline V gene lookup returns CDR1 MNHGY and CDR2 SAAAGT. The CDR3 runs to 15 residues. Unmatched junction bases numbered 2, after V lost 2 bases and J lost 5 bases. Written as DNA, the CDR3 is TGTGCCAGCAGTTACGAGGGACTAGCGACCGGGGAGCTGTTTTTT. Translating gives CASSYEGLATGELFF.

This chain links TRBV12-2 with TRBJ1-3; the table's D call TRBD1 went unverified against the DNA. TRBV12-2 has pseudogene status. CDR3 length equals 14 residues. CDR3 nucleotide sequence: TGTGCCGGAACCACAGGGCCCTCTGGAAACACCATATATTTT. As protein: CAGTTGPSGNTIYF.

The chain uses TRBV11-3 and TRBJ1-2; D may be TRBD1 (5 bases). Germline V lookup: CDR1 SGHNT, CDR2 YENEEA. V gave up 4 bases and J gave up 5 bases, with 20 bases separating them. The CDR3 extends over 16 amino acids. In DNA, the CDR3 is TGTGCCAGCAGCTCCTATTTCGAGGCGACAGTTTATGGCTACACCTTC. It encodes CASSSYFEATVYGYTF.

The chain employs TRBV15 and TRBJ1-3; TRBD1 agrees at 8 bases. Unmatched junction bases numbered 7, after V lost 2 bases and J lost 4 bases. The V gene's germline CDR1 is LNHNV and CDR2 YYDKDF (reference sequence). The CDR3 has 16 amino acids. CDR3 sequence: CATSRTDRGTGNTIYF. As DNA, the CDR3 is TGTGCCACCAGCAGAACCGACAGGGGAACAGGAAACACCATATATTTT.

The rearrangement joins TRBV5-1 to TRBJ1-4; perhaps TRBD1 as D (6 bases). Germline-derived CDR1 and CDR2 are SGHRS and YFSETQ. The V end lost 3 bases, the J end lost 7 bases, and 13 bases lay between the germline ends. The CDR3 spans 14 residues. The CDR3 region has the DNA TGCGCCAGCAGCTCAGGGGAGGGCGGTGAAAAACTGTTTTTT. Its protein is CASSSGEGGEKLFF.

This clone rates as hyperexpanded. The chain couples TRBV6-1 to TRBJ1-4; D might be TRBD1 (5 bases). The CDR3 is 17 residues long. V lost 0 bases and J 1 base, leaving 12 bases between the germline ends. The germline V gene encodes CDR1 MNHNS and CDR2 SASEGT. CDR3 in amino acids: CASSEALSGRTNEKLFF. CDR3 nucleotides: TGTGCCAGCAGTGAAGCGCTTTCAGGGAGAACTAATGAAAAACTGTTTTTT.

This clone was recorded only once. V usage is TRBV18 and J usage is TRBJ1-1; D ambiguous. Trimming removed 3 bases at V and 5 bases at J, with 10 bases between. CDR3 length: 13 residues. Per the germline V gene, CDR1 is KGHSH and CDR2 is LQKENI. In nucleotides, the CDR3 is TGTGCCAGCTCACCGGGCCCGTATACTGAAGCTTTCTTT. Its protein product is CASSPGPYTEAFF.

The chain links TRBV29-1 to TRBJ2-7; D is undetermined. The V and J ends lost 4 bases and 0 bases respectively, with 7 bases between them. This CDR3 region has 12 residues. Germline values: CDR1 SQVTM, CDR2 ANQGSEA. CDR3 bases: TGCAGCGTTGCGGGTCCCTCCTACGAGCAGTACTTC. Translated: CSVAGPSYEQYF.